A single sample is the source of the 27 T cell receptor beta chains below, sequenced in a study of cytomegalovirus exposure and HLA in healthy donors. The PCR employed 60 Vbeta primers together with 13 Jbeta primers. Using immunoSEQ multiplex PCR, the repertoire was profiled, and TCRdb retains in-frame clones only, with some absent. The sample holds more than 85,000 clones; roughly three quarters are singletons and the top ten take roughly 3%. The sample was PBMCs. Receptors originate from a man younger than 45 in good health and CMV-seronegative.

The chain couples TRBV7-2 to TRBJ1-2, with TRBD1 matching 7 bases. Germline CDR1 is SGHTA and CDR2 is FQGNSA. The V segment lost 3 bases and the J segment 7 bases; nucleotides outside the gene matches: 5. The CDR3 extends over 13 amino acids. As DNA, the CDR3 is TGTGCCAGCAGCTTGGAGACAGGGAGTGGCTACACCTTC. Translated: CASSLETGSGYTF. Based on the CDR3 plus reference TRBV7-2 and TRBJ1-2, the full variable domain is GAGVSQSPSNKVTEKGKDVELRCDPISGHTALYWYRQSLGQGLEFLIYFQGNSAPDKSGLPSDRFSAERTGGSVSTLTIQRTQQEDSAVYLCASSLETGSGYTFGSGTRLTVV.

The chain has TRBV5-4 and TRBJ2-5; TRBD2 agrees at 7 bases. Per germline, CDR1 SGHNT and CDR2 YYREEE (reference sequence). The CDR3 extends over 16 amino acids. After removal of 3 bases from V and 4 bases from J, the junction contained 12 bases not matched to a gene. This CDR3 reads CASSSPKGGSRETQYF. In DNA, the CDR3 is TGTGCCAGCAGCTCCCCCAAGGGCGGGAGTAGAGAGACCCAGTACTTC. The full variable domain, its missing parts supplied by reference TRBV5-4 and TRBJ2-5, is ETGVTQSPTHLIKTRGQQVTLRCSSQSGHNTVSWYQQALGQGPQFIFQYYREEENGRGNFPPRFSGLQFPNYSSELNVNALELDDSALYLCASSSPKGGSRETQYFGPGTRLLVL.

The V gene is TRBV19, the J gene TRBJ1-2; D possibly corresponds to TRBD1 (6 bases). Trimming removed 8 bases at V and 5 bases at J, with 15 bases between. In germline, CDR1 is LNHDA, CDR2 SQIVND (reference sequence). The CDR3 loop spans 13 amino acids. The CDR3 DNA is TGTGCCAGTTTAGCCACAGGGCGTTATGGCTACACCTTC. Amino acid sequence: CASLATGRYGYTF.

The rearrangement links TRBV21-1 to TRBJ2-4; the D call TRBD2 from the table was never checked on the DNA. TRBV21-1 is termed a pseudogene. The CDR3 spans 18 residues. The CDR3 loop reads CASSKRHTAVGDKNIQYF. The CDR3 DNA is TGTGCCAGCAGCAAAAGGCATACCGCGGTGGGTGACAAAAACATTCAGTACTTC.

The V call is TRBV19, the J call TRBJ2-5, with 12 bases aligning to TRBD1. The ends lost 8 bases at V and 1 base at J; junction bases unmatched: 8. This CDR3 comprises 16 residues. From germline, CDR1 is LNHDA and CDR2 SQIVND (reference sequence). CDR3 protein: CASSFPGQGAQETQYF. The CDR3 DNA reads as TGTGCCAGTTCCTTCCCGGGACAGGGGGCCCAAGAGACCCAGTACTTC. The full variable domain, in which reference TRBV19 and TRBJ2-5 provide the parts outside the CDR3, is DGGITQSPKYLFRKEGQNVTLSCEQNLNHDAMYWYRQDPGQGLRLIYYSQIVNDFQKGDIAEGYSVSREKKESFPLTVTSAQKNPTAFYLCASSFPGQGAQETQYFGPGTRLLVL.

This chain joins TRBV7-6 and TRBJ2-1; 10 bases are shared with TRBD2. After removal of 1 base from V and 2 bases from J, the junction contained 5 bases not matched to a gene. Per the germline V gene, CDR1 is SGHVS and CDR2 is FNYEAQ. The CDR3 extends over 17 amino acids. The CDR3 spells CASSLGHSGRTYNEQFF. The CDR3 DNA is TGTGCCAGCAGCTTAGGTCATAGCGGGAGGACCTACAATGAGCAGTTCTTC. The full variable domain, rest sourced from reference TRBV7-6 and TRBJ2-1, is GAGVSQSPRYKVTKRGQDVALRCDPISGHVSLYWYRQALGQGPEFLTYFNYEAQQDKSGLPNDRFSAERPEGSISTLTIQRTEQRDSAMYRCASSLGHSGRTYNEQFFGPGTRLTVL.

This chain links TRBV7-9 with TRBJ1-1, with 8 positions matching TRBD1. The ends lost 5 bases at V and 5 bases at J; junction bases unmatched: 7. Per germline, CDR1 SEHNR and CDR2 FQNEAQ (reference sequence). The CDR3 contains 14 residues. CDR3 in amino acids: CASSRGQGKTEAFF. The CDR3 nucleotides read TGTGCCAGCAGCCGAGGACAGGGTAAAACTGAAGCTTTCTTT.

Only a few counts were recorded for this clone. The chain uses TRBV4-2 and TRBJ2-1; no clear D gene. This CDR3 contains 14 residues. Germline CDR1 reads LGHNA; CDR2 reads YNFKEQ. V lost 0 bases and J 7 bases, leaving 10 bases between the germline ends. CDR3 sequence (DNA): TGTGCCAGCAGCCAAGACCGAGCAAGTAATGAGCAGTTCTTC. Translation gives CASSQDRASNEQFF.

This chain links TRBV11-3 with TRBJ2-1; 8 bases fit TRBD2. Looked up from germline, CDR1 is SGHNT and CDR2 is YENEEA. V shed 7 bases and J 7 bases; nucleotides not matched to a gene: 9. This CDR3 has 14 amino acids. The CDR3 sequence is CASTPGGGRNEQFF. CDR3 nucleotides: TGTGCCAGCACACCAGGCGGGGGGAGGAATGAGCAGTTCTTC.

The chain links TRBV11-3 to TRBJ1-2, with D unresolved. V was trimmed by 5 bases and J by 3 bases, leaving 13 bases between them. The germline V gene encodes CDR1 SGHNT and CDR2 YENEEA. The CDR3 runs 14 residues. The CDR3 spells CASSAEAGYYGYTF. DNA of the CDR3: TGTGCCAGCAGCGCCGAGGCTGGATACTATGGCTACACCTTC.

This rearrangement joins TRBV15 to TRBJ1-5; D remains unclear. Deletions cut 1 base from V and 6 bases from J, with 19 bases between. The CDR3 extends over 17 amino acids. From germline, CDR1 is LNHNV and CDR2 YYDKDF (reference sequence). This CDR3 reads CATSRGYEIASGQPQHF. The CDR3 nucleotides are TGTGCCACCAGCAGAGGCTATGAGATAGCGTCGGGTCAGCCCCAGCATTTT.

The chain recombines TRBV9 with TRBJ1-4; 9 bases are a match to TRBD1. Germline loops: CDR1 SGDLS, CDR2 YYNGEE. Trimming removed 3 bases from V and 8 bases from J; junction bases left unmatched: 8. CDR3 length equals 15 residues. The chain's CDR3 is CASSGGTGMGEKLFF. CDR3 nucleotide sequence: TGTGCCAGCAGCGGAGGGACAGGGATGGGGGAAAAACTGTTTTTT.

This chain links TRBV7-2 with TRBJ1-1; 9 bases line up with TRBD1. This CDR3 has 15 amino acids. V trimming: 2 bases; J trimming: 5 bases; junction bases outside the gene matches: 6. Germline V gives CDR1 SGHTA, CDR2 FQGNSA. This CDR3 is CASSLTGGARTEAFF. CDR3 DNA sequence: TGTGCCAGCAGCTTAACAGGGGGCGCGAGGACTGAAGCTTTCTTT.

The chain is built from TRBV2 and TRBJ2-2, with TRBD2 as a possible D gene (6 bases). The germline V and J ends were trimmed by 8 bases and 6 bases, with 16 bases remaining between them. From germline, CDR1 is SNHLY and CDR2 FYNNEI. CDR3 size: 14 residues. The CDR3: CASSWEVVAGELFF. The DNA for the CDR3 is TGTGCCAGCTCGTGGGAGGTGGTCGCCGGGGAGCTGTTTTTT.

The V and J genes are TRBV2 and TRBJ2-7, with TRBD2 identical over 10 bases. With 7 bases clipped from V and 12 bases from J, the junction kept 9 bases outside the gene matches. There are 12 residues in the CDR3. Germline CDR1 and CDR2: SNHLY and FYNNEI. Here the CDR3 DNA reads TGTGCCAGCAATGACCAACTAGCGGGAATGTACTTC. It translates to CASNDQLAGMYF.

The V and J genes are TRBV5-1 and TRBJ1-2; D not certain. This CDR3 is built from 13 residues. Trimming cost V 0 bases and J 4 bases, with 7 bases left between them. The germline V gene encodes CDR1 SGHRS and CDR2 YFSETQ. CDR3 sequence reads: CASSLAASYGYTF. CDR3 bases: TGCGCCAGCAGCTTGGCCGCTAGCTATGGCTACACCTTC. Looking up the rest from reference TRBV5-1 and TRBJ1-2 gives the full variable domain: KAGVTQTPRYLIKTRGQQVTLSCSPISGHRSVSWYQQTPGQGLQFLFEYFSETQRNKGNFPGRFSGRQFSNSRSEMNVSTLELGDSALYLCASSLAASYGYTFGSGTRLTVV.

The chain is built from TRBV6-6 and TRBJ1-4, with D maybe TRBD1 (6 bases). In germline, CDR1 is MNHNY, CDR2 SVGAGI (reference sequence). The CDR3 spans 15 residues. Deletions cut 6 bases from V and 5 bases from J, with 16 bases between. CDR3 region: CASRAHRVENEKLFF. The CDR3 coding sequence is TGTGCCAGCAGAGCCCACAGGGTTGAAAATGAAAAACTGTTTTTT.

This chain connects TRBV5-1 to TRBJ1-5, with a weak D call TRBD1 (6 bases). V lost 0 bases to trimming and J lost 2 bases, with 9 bases between them. This CDR3 is built from 15 residues. Germline V gene sequence: CDR1 SGHRS, CDR2 YFSETQ. The CDR3 sequence: CASSLESGGNQPQHF. The CDR3 region has the DNA TGCGCCAGCAGCTTGGAGTCAGGGGGCAATCAGCCCCAGCATTTT. Filled out from reference TRBV5-1 and TRBJ1-5, the complete variable domain reads KAGVTQTPRYLIKTRGQQVTLSCSPISGHRSVSWYQQTPGQGLQFLFEYFSETQRNKGNFPGRFSGRQFSNSRSEMNVSTLELGDSALYLCASSLESGGNQPQHFGDGTRLSIL.

The V gene is TRBV7-6, the J gene TRBJ1-5; D remains ambiguous. This CDR3 region has 14 residues. Germline-derived CDR1 and CDR2 are SGHVS and FNYEAQ. V lost 5 bases to trimming and J lost 3 bases, with 11 bases between them. The CDR3 DNA reads TGTGCCAGCAGCCCGGACGGACTCAATCAGCCCCAGCATTTT. This translates into CASSPDGLNQPQHF.

The CDR3 region is CASSLWETSGGQYF. The CDR3 nucleotides read TGTGCCAGCAGTTTATGGGAGACTAGCGGCGGTCAGTACTTC. This rearrangement joins TRBV28 to TRBJ2-4; 9 positions match TRBD2. This CDR3 has 14 residues. V was pared by 0 bases and J by 12 bases, with 6 bases of the junction left unmatched. Germline V gene sequence: CDR1 MDHEN, CDR2 SYDVKM.

This rearrangement joins TRBV7-3 to TRBJ2-7, with 10 positions matching TRBD1. V gave up 4 bases and J gave up 5 bases; unmatched junction bases: 8. CDR3 length: 15 residues. Germline V gives CDR1 SGHTA, CDR2 FQGTGA. The DNA of the CDR3 is TGTGCCAGCAGCTCCGTGGACAGGGGGATAGACGAGCAGTACTTC. It translates to CASSSVDRGIDEQYF.

The chain joins TRBV6-1 to TRBJ1-1; D unresolved. Germline V CDR1 and CDR2: MNHNS, SASEGT. This CDR3 is 12 amino acids long. V was clipped by 4 bases and J by 3 bases, with 6 bases between them. CDR3 loop: CASSARDTEAFF. CDR3 nucleotides: TGTGCCAGCAGTGCGAGGGACACTGAAGCTTTCTTT.

The V gene is TRBV7-2, the J gene TRBJ1-2; D is uncertain. This CDR3 is built from 15 residues. Trimming cost V 7 bases and J 2 bases, with 17 bases left between them. Germline assignment: CDR1 SGHTA and CDR2 FQGNSA. The CDR3 here is CASTPWGAGNYGYTF. The CDR3 coding sequence is TGTGCCAGCACCCCCTGGGGAGCAGGCAACTATGGCTACACCTTC.

V and J are TRBV28 and TRBJ2-3; D might be TRBD2 (7 bases). V was trimmed by 4 bases and J by 5 bases, leaving 22 bases between them. Germline V gene lookup returns CDR1 MDHEN and CDR2 SYDVKM. This CDR3 contains 17 residues. This chain's CDR3 is CASSSPRGGFRRDTQYF. The CDR3, as DNA: TGTGCCAGCAGTTCCCCTAGGGGGGGCTTCCGGAGAGATACGCAGTATTTT. Variable domain in full (rest from reference TRBV28 and TRBJ2-3): DVKVTQSSRYLVKRTGEKVFLECVQDMDHENMFWYRQDPGLGLRLIYFSYDVKMKEKGDIPEGYSVSREKKERFSLILESASTNQTSMYLCASSSPRGGFRRDTQYFGPGTRLTVL.

V and J are TRBV9 and TRBJ2-5, with D possibly TRBD1 on 5 matching bases. The length of the CDR3 is 15 residues. Trimming shortened V by 0 bases and J by 0 bases, and 9 bases separated the two germline ends. CDR1 and CDR2 (germline): SGDLS, YYNGEE. In DNA form, the CDR3 reads TGTGCCAGCAGCGTAGGGGGCCAGTACCAAGAGACCCAGTACTTC. Its translation: CASSVGGQYQETQYF.

CDR3 sequence reads: CASSLGPRPRAAFF. In nucleotides, the CDR3 is TGTGCCAGCAGCTTAGGCCCCCGCCCGAGAGCGGCTTTCTTT. This chain links TRBV11-3 with TRBJ1-1, with D unresolved. The CDR3 totals 14 residues. Germline V lookup: CDR1 SGHNT, CDR2 YENEEA. V lost 1 base and J 11 bases, leaving 17 bases between the germline ends.

This clone showed up just a few times. This chain connects TRBV2 to TRBJ2-5; 8 bases are a match to TRBD2. CDR3 length equals 15 residues. Germline V gives CDR1 SNHLY, CDR2 FYNNEI. V gave up 6 bases and J gave up 1 base; unmatched junction bases: 7. CDR3 sequence reads: CASRGDAGGQETQYF. The CDR3 DNA follows: TGTGCCAGCAGAGGCGATGCGGGAGGCCAAGAGACCCAGTACTTC.